This TCR delta chain is drawn from a study of γδ T cells in repeated Plasmodium falciparum infection. TCRdb re-called the multiplex PCR reads using CATT. The data show some 100,000 delta-chain clones, 1.4% seen once. General observations from the study: Compared with Australian children, Malian Vdelta2-negative repertoires seemed more clonal, less diverse, less shared.

Vgamma9/Vdelta2+ and Vdelta2-negative gammadelta T cells were flow-sorted from PBMC for bulk sequencing. As for this clone: Its cognate antigen is unknown. TCRdb has a much larger clone's protein, which differs at residue 7 from the translation of this DNA, likely because of a read error; what is shown is the protein translated from the DNA.

Germline assignment: CDR1 GEAIGNYY and CDR2 EKD. V dropped 1 base and J dropped 4 bases, with 15 bases sitting between them. The CDR3 extends over 16 amino acids. The chain is built from TRDV2 and TRDJ2; unclear D gene. The J gene is not listed in TCRdb, so it was assigned here from a DNA match to germline. This clonotype was obtained from a pool of human donors (malaria-infected and uninfected, not separated). The material sequenced was gamma-delta T cells from blood. The CDR3 here is CACDTLRAGRTAQLFF. The CDR3 bases are TGTGCCTGTGACACACTGAGGGCAGGGAGGACAGCACAACTCTTCTTT.